One sample yielded the 10 T cell receptor beta chains listed below, sequenced in a study of blood T cell repertoires in COVID-19. Data came from immunoSEQ multiplex PCR; TCRdb stores just in-frame clones and leaves some out. The sample consists of roughly 250,000 clones, approximately 91% of them appearing once. Material for sequencing was peripheral blood. The receptors here all came from a woman under 40 with acute or convalescent COVID-19.

The chain is built from TRBV4-2 and TRBJ1-5; maybe TRBD1 (5 bases). With 6 bases removed from V and 3 bases from J, the gap between germline ends came to 18 bases. There are 16 residues in the CDR3. From germline, CDR1 is LGHNA and CDR2 YNFKEQ. CDR3 bases: TGTGCCAGCAGAACCCAGGGTTTACTTGCCAATCAGCCCCAGCATTTT. Translation: CASRTQGLLANQPQHF.

The chain uses TRBV4-3 and TRBJ2-3; a possible D gene is TRBD2 (5 bases). Germline CDR1 reads LGHNA; CDR2 reads YSLEER. V lost 1 base, J lost 3 bases, and 14 bases lay in between. CDR3 length equals 16 residues. In DNA, the CDR3 is TGCGCCAGCAGCCAAGTTCTACTAGTGTCTACAGATACGCAGTATTTT. It is translated as CASSQVLLVSTDTQYF.

The chain joins TRBV6-2 or TRBV6-3 to TRBJ2-3; maybe TRBD1 (5 bases). Germline V CDR1 and CDR2: MNHEY, SVGEGT. This CDR3 region has 17 residues. V was clipped by 4 bases and J by 0 bases, with 17 bases between them. The CDR3 is CASSFRLVRQSTDTQYF. In DNA form, the CDR3 reads TGTGCCAGCAGTTTTCGACTTGTTAGACAGAGCACAGATACGCAGTATTTT.

This clone occurred once. This sequence joins TRBV19 and TRBJ1-5, with 9 bases lining up with TRBD1. V dropped 5 bases and J dropped 3; count of bases not matched to a gene: 8. Germline assignment: CDR1 LNHDA and CDR2 SQIVND (reference sequence). The CDR3 consists of 16 residues. In nucleotides, the CDR3 is TGTGCCAGTAGTGACACCGGGACAGGGCACAATCAGCCCCAGCATTTT. Amino acid sequence: CASSDTGTGHNQPQHF.

CDR3 sequence (DNA): TGTGCCAGCAGCTTAGATTCCCTAGCGGGTACCTACAATGAGCAGTTCTTC. It encodes CASSLDSLAGTYNEQFF. The chain combines TRBV11-3 with TRBJ2-1, with 8 bases matching TRBD2. The CDR3 runs 17 residues. The junction had 6 bases not matched to a gene; V was cut back by 0 bases and J by 2 bases. Germline CDR1 reads SGHNT; CDR2 reads YENEEA.

The J gene is TRBJ2-7, the V gene TRBV5-1; D unclear. Germline V gene sequence: CDR1 SGHRS, CDR2 YFSETQ. The CDR3 loop spans 15 amino acids. Trimming stripped 1 base from V and 0 bases from J, with 11 bases between. Here the CDR3 reads CASSLQASSSYEQYF. The CDR3 DNA follows: TGCGCCAGCAGCTTGCAAGCGTCGAGCTCCTACGAGCAGTACTTC.

The chain recombines TRBV19 with TRBJ1-5; D might be TRBD1 (5 bases). The CDR3 length is 13 residues. Germline V gene sequence: CDR1 LNHDA, CDR2 SQIVND (reference sequence). The V and J ends lost 7 bases and 2 bases respectively, with 9 bases between them. CDR3 sequence (DNA): TGTGCCAGTACGGGGGAGGGCAATCAGCCCCAGCATTTT. Its protein product is CASTGEGNQPQHF.

Turning to this clone: The sample has other DNA sequences that encode this CDR3 too. This rearrangement joins TRBV12-3 or TRBV12-4 to TRBJ2-2; D gene ambiguous. Deletions cut 1 base from V and 6 bases from J, with 6 bases between. The CDR3 is 13 amino acids. For the CDR3, the DNA is TGTGCCAGCAGTTTAGGTAGTCCCGGGGAGCTGTTTTTT. Translation gives CASSLGSPGELFF.

V usage is TRBV3-1 (or the pseudogene TRBV3-2) and J usage is TRBJ2-1; 12 positions match TRBD2. The CDR3 loop spans 16 amino acids. The junction had 8 bases not matched to a gene; V was cut back by 1 base and J by 10 bases. Germline CDR1 is LGHDT and CDR2 is YNNKEL (reference sequence). The CDR3 spells CASSQGTSGTGGEQFF. The CDR3 DNA follows: TGTGCCAGCAGCCAAGGGACTAGCGGGACCGGCGGAGAGCAGTTCTTC.

This chain connects TRBV5-4 to TRBJ2-5; 10 nucleotides line up with TRBD2. V was pared by 5 bases and J by 4 bases, with 8 bases of the junction left unmatched. The CDR3 is made up of 15 amino acids. The V gene's germline CDR1 is SGHNT and CDR2 YYREEE (reference sequence). The CDR3 coding sequence is TGTGCCAGCAGACCGGTAGCGGGAGGCCTAGAGACCCAGTACTTC. Amino acids: CASRPVAGGLETQYF.